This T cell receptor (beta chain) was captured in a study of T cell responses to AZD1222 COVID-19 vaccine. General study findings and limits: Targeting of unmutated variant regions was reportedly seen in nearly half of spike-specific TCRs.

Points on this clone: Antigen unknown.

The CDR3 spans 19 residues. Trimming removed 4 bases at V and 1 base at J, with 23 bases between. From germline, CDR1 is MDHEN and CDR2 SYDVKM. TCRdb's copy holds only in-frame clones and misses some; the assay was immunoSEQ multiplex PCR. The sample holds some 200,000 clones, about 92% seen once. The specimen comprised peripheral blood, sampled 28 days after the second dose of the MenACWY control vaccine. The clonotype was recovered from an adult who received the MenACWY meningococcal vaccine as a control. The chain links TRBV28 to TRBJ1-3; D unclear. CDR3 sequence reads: CASSSYLAGSWSSGNTIYF. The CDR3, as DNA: TGTGCCAGCAGTTCTTACCTCGCCGGATCCTGGTCGTCTGGAAACACCATATATTTT.